This T cell receptor beta chain was sequenced in a study of beta chain features in type 1 diabetes. Study summary: Sorted cell examination encompassed approximately 110 million cells across all samples.

In its sample, this clone was seen a few times. Isolated RNA was reverse transcribed in full, so expressed TCRB transcripts were sequenced. For naive, central memory and regulatory T cell samples, reads averaged around 3.5 million. Here immunoSEQ multiplex PCR was the method, and the copy in TCRdb shows in-frame clones only, minus some. The sample consists of 150,000 or so clones, less than 9.5% of them appearing once. Trimming took 1 base from V and 0 from J, leaving 7 bases between them. CDR1 and CDR2 from the germline V gene are KGHSH and LQKENI. The CDR3 is 14 residues long. The sequenced sample was central memory CD4+ T cells from blood. This sequence originates from a young woman in good health. The gene calls are TRBV18 and TRBJ2-7; a weak D match, TRBD1 (6 bases). DNA of the CDR3: TGTGCCAGCTCACCACGACAGGCCTCCTACGAGCAGTACTTC. It specifies CASSPRQASYEQYF.